This TCR beta chain was retrieved from a study of technical replicates of blood from four donors. The V end was cut by 6 bases, the J end by 6 bases, with 15 bases between. Germline loops: CDR1 SGHTA, CDR2 FQGTGA. The CDR3 has 13 residues. This clone was seen a single time. The method was immunoSEQ multiplex PCR; TCRdb's version includes in-frame clones alone and lacks a portion of them. The table records about 80,000 clones, roughly 94% of them present only once. The receptor comes from a human donor in good health. Sequencing was performed on T cells isolated from PBMCs. The chain carries TRBV7-3 and TRBJ2-7; D not resolved. The CDR3 DNA reads TGTGCCAGCAGTTATATTGCTTCGGGCGAGCAGTACTTC. It is translated as CASSYIASGEQYF.